Listed below are T cell receptor beta chains from one sample, sequenced in a study of cytomegalovirus exposure and HLA in healthy donors. Produced via immunoSEQ multiplex PCR; TCRdb's table is partial and in-frame only. The repertoire consists of 120,000 or so clones, with roughly a tenth occurring once and the leading ten covering roughly 4.2%. Material for sequencing was PBMCs. Receptor source: a woman between 18 and 29 years old in good health and CMV-seropositive. Each CDR3 is given with its conserved first and last residue. Each record gives: clone size, D gene, V gene, J gene, CDR3 DNA, CDR3 protein. A D gene is named only where the DNA matches it firmly. Part of the rows lack a size; the others show once, few, many or a class for expanded clones.

clone_size: NA
d_call: NA
v_call: TRBV6-1
j_call: TRBJ1-6
cdr3_nt: TGTGCCAGCAGTGAAGCTCCCGGGGGATTCTTTGGTTCACCCCTCCACTTT
cdr3_aa: CASSEAPGGFFGSPLHF

clone_size: NA
d_call: TRBD1
v_call: TRBV9
j_call: TRBJ1-3
cdr3_nt: TGTGCCAGCAGCGGGACAGGGGTTGGAAACACCATATATTTT
cdr3_aa: CASSGTGVGNTIYF

clone_size: NA
d_call: TRBD1
v_call: TRBV15
j_call: TRBJ2-2
cdr3_nt: TGTGCCACCAGCGGAGTCGGGACAGGGGGCGTGTTCCGACCCGGGGAGCTGTTTTTT
cdr3_aa: CATSGVGTGGVFRPGELFF

clone_size: few
d_call: TRBD2
v_call: TRBV7-9
j_call: TRBJ2-1
cdr3_nt: TGTGCCAGCAGCTTCGTGGGACTAGTCTACAATGAGCAGTTCTTC
cdr3_aa: CASSFVGLVYNEQFF

clone_size: few
d_call: TRBD2
v_call: TRBV5-1
j_call: TRBJ2-5
cdr3_nt: TGCGCCAGCAGCAGCGGGGCAGTCAAAGAGACCCAGTACTTC
cdr3_aa: CASSSGAVKETQYF

clone_size: few
d_call: TRBD2
v_call: TRBV5-5
j_call: TRBJ2-7
cdr3_nt: TGTGCCAGCAGCTTGTTAGCGGGAGGAATAGGTGAGCAGTACTTC
cdr3_aa: CASSLLAGGIGEQYF

clone_size: NA
d_call: TRBD2
v_call: TRBV6-5
j_call: TRBJ2-3
cdr3_nt: TGTGCCAGCAGTCTAGCGGGAAGCACAGATACGCAGTATTTT
cdr3_aa: CASSLAGSTDTQYF

clone_size: NA
d_call: TRBD1
v_call: TRBV18
j_call: TRBJ1-5
cdr3_nt: TGTGCCAGCTCACCCGTCCAGGGGGCCAATCAGCCCCAGCATTTT
cdr3_aa: CASSPVQGANQPQHF

clone_size: NA
d_call: NA
v_call: TRBV29-1
j_call: TRBJ2-5
cdr3_nt: TGCAGCGTTCTGGGCTGGGTCGGAGAGACCCAGTACTTC
cdr3_aa: CSVLGWVGETQYF

clone_size: few
d_call: NA
v_call: TRBV5-1
j_call: TRBJ1-4
cdr3_nt: TGCGCCAGCAGCTTGCTCGGCAGGTCCAAGGAAAAACTGTTTTTT
cdr3_aa: CASSLLGRSKEKLFF

clone_size: few
d_call: TRBD1
v_call: TRBV11-3
j_call: TRBJ2-6
cdr3_nt: TGTGCCAGCAGTTTCGGGACAGGGTTCTCTGGGGCCAACGTCCTGACTTTC
cdr3_aa: CASSFGTGFSGANVLTF

clone_size: NA
d_call: NA
v_call: TRBV9
j_call: TRBJ1-6
cdr3_nt: TGTGCCAGCAGCGTAGGTCCCCTTAATTCACCCCTCCACTTT
cdr3_aa: CASSVGPLNSPLHF

clone_size: NA
d_call: TRBD2
v_call: TRBV5-1
j_call: TRBJ2-1
cdr3_nt: TGCGCCAGCAGCTTGGCCGCAGCGGGAGTAATGTATGAGCAGTTCTTC
cdr3_aa: CASSLAAAGVMYEQFF

clone_size: NA
d_call: NA
v_call: TRBV7-8
j_call: TRBJ1-2
cdr3_nt: TGTGCCAGCAGCCAAACAGGGCCTTCGGGCTACACCTTC
cdr3_aa: CASSQTGPSGYTF